These T cell receptor beta chains were read from a single sample in a study of cytomegalovirus exposure and HLA in healthy donors. Sequencing was performed with immunoSEQ multiplex PCR; in TCRdb, only in-frame clones are kept and a portion is missing. Seen here are under 150,000 clones, 55% to 75% observed once, and the top ten hold about 3%. Sequencing input: PBMCs. The receptors originated from a human donor in good health. The CDR3 runs from the conserved cysteine through the conserved F or W. The D gene is left open where the match is weak. Size is stated for part of the rows, as once, few or many counts, or as a class when the clone is expanded.

clone size	V gene	D gene	J gene	CDR3 DNA	CDR3 protein
-	TRBV7-2	-	TRBJ1-1	TGTGCCAGCAGCTTAATCAACCGACGGACAGAAGCTTTCTTT	CASSLINRRTEAFF
few	TRBV30	TRBD1	TRBJ1-2	TGTGCCTGGAGTCCTGGGACAGGGAACTATGGCTACACCTTC	CAWSPGTGNYGYTF
once	TRBV28	TRBD1	TRBJ2-5	TGTGCCAGCAGACAACAGGGGGCGCTAAGGGAGACCCAGTACTTC	CASRQQGALRETQYF
-	TRBV6-5	-	TRBJ2-5	TGTGCCAGCAGCCCCCCCGGGGTGGAGACCCAGTACTTC	CASSPPGVETQYF
-	TRBV4-2	-	TRBJ1-4	TGTGCCAGCAGCCGGGCTGGGGGCTCCAGGGTCTTTGAAAAACTGTTTTTT	CASSRAGGSRVFEKLFF
-	TRBV7-2	TRBD1	TRBJ1-2	TGTGCCAGCAGCCTGAGGGACAGGGCTTCGTATGGCTACACCTTC	CASSLRDRASYGYTF
few	TRBV5-6	TRBD1	TRBJ1-2	TGTGCCAGCAGCTTGCCAGGGACAGGGGGAACCTACTATGGCTACACCTTC	CASSLPGTGGTYYGYTF
once	TRBV2	TRBD1	TRBJ2-3	TGTGCCAGCAGGGCGGACAGGTTTGGGACAGATACGCAGTATTTT	CASRADRFGTDTQYF
-	TRBV9	TRBD1	TRBJ2-2	TGTGCCAGCAGCGCTCAGACAGGGGGCTTGACCGGGGAGCTGTTTTTT	CASSAQTGGLTGELFF
few	TRBV9	-	TRBJ1-2	TGTGCCAGCAGCGTAGACGGGGTAAACTATGGCTACACCTTC	CASSVDGVNYGYTF